The next 17 T cell receptor beta chains were all read from a single sample in a study of blood T cells in healthy people across ages (dated by TCRdb to 2013 to 2016). The library relied on 5' RACE. This sample was sequenced with an Illumina HiSeq 2500. The second PCR ran for about 6 to 12 cycles and used a J-beta primer mix along with a sample-barcoded 5' primer. TCRdb took the public reads, trimmed them with fastp at Q25, ran MiXCR for clone calling and kept in-frame beta chains. Rows with one shared CDR3 protein collapse into an entry with the most common genes and DNA. This sample has around 1,000,000 distinct CDR3 sequences in its table, and approximately 26% of those were observed once. Jointly, the top ten make up 0.65% to 0.75% of the sample. These same data were also listed under a study on T cells of mothers and their children.

Sequenced: blood. The receptors shown here come from a girl between 2 and 10 years old in good health.

This clonotype showed up just a few times. The chain carries TRBV29-1 and TRBJ1-1; D gene ambiguous. The CDR3 length is 14 residues. V was clipped by 4 bases and J by 7 bases, with 19 bases between them. CDR1 is SQVTM and CDR2 is ANQGSEA in the germline V gene. In nucleotides, the CDR3 is TGCAGCGTTGTTAATACCGGGCCCACCTTTGAAGCTTTCTTT. Translated: CSVVNTGPTFEAFF.

This chain connects TRBV27 to TRBJ2-2; 8 bases map to TRBD2. CDR3 length: 18 residues. Germline V gene data show CDR1 as MNHEY and CDR2 as SMNVEV (reference sequence). After removal of 6 bases from V and 2 bases from J, the junction contained 14 bases not matched to a gene. CDR3 DNA sequence: TGTGCCAGCAGAATCGGGAGGGGGGGCCCTCTTAACACCGGGGAGCTGTTTTTT. Residues: CASRIGRGGPLNTGELFF.

This sequence joins TRBV6-1 and TRBJ1-2; D call uncertain. The CDR3 is 13 amino acids. Germline CDR1 is MNHNS and CDR2 is SASEGT. V was trimmed by 3 bases and J by 8 bases, leaving 13 bases between them. The CDR3 is CASSDILGWGYTF. The CDR3 region has the DNA TGTGCCAGCAGTGACATCCTCGGCTGGGGCTACACCTTC.

This sequence joins TRBV13 and TRBJ2-3; 15 bases are shared with TRBD2. Germline V lookup: CDR1 PRHDT, CDR2 FYEKMQ (reference sequence). The trim removed 4 bases at V and 6 bases at J, leaving 5 bases unmatched. There are 16 residues in the CDR3. In nucleotides, the CDR3 is TGTGCCAGCAGCTGGGGACTAGCGGGGGGAATGGATACGCAGTATTTT. Its translation is CASSWGLAGGMDTQYF.

This clonotype was picked up a small number of times. The chain recombines TRBV6-5 with TRBJ1-3; D may be TRBD1 (5 bases). The V gene's germline CDR1 is MNHEY and CDR2 SVGAGI. Deletions cut 0 bases from V and 0 bases from J, with 6 bases between. The CDR3 is 15 amino acids. Written as DNA, the CDR3 is TGTGCCAGCAGTTACTCTGGGACCTCTGGAAACACCATATATTTT. Protein: CASSYSGTSGNTIYF.

Only a few counts were recorded for this clonotype. The V gene is TRBV27, the J gene TRBJ2-1; D is unclear. Trimming stripped 0 bases from V and 8 bases from J, with 11 bases between. Germline V lookup: CDR1 MNHEY, CDR2 SMNVEV (reference sequence). CDR3 length: 14 residues. Here the CDR3 reads CASSLSPPGYEQFF. The CDR3 bases are TGTGCCAGCAGTTTATCTCCGCCCGGCTATGAGCAGTTCTTC.

Only a few counts were recorded for this clonotype. This sequence joins TRBV27 and TRBJ2-5; weak D call: TRBD2 (6 bases). With 5 bases removed from V and 1 base from J, the gap between germline ends came to 14 bases. CDR3 length equals 15 residues. In germline, CDR1 is MNHEY, CDR2 SMNVEV (reference sequence). CDR3 in amino acids: CASSNQRVAQETQYF. CDR3 coding DNA: TGTGCCAGCAGTAATCAGCGGGTAGCCCAAGAGACCCAGTACTTC.

This clonotype has just a few counts. The chain links TRBV12-3 or TRBV12-4 to TRBJ1-4; D is unresolved. This CDR3 region has 14 residues. V was shortened by 7 bases and J by 7 bases, with 16 bases between the two germline ends. CDR3 in DNA: TGTGCCAGCACCTTGGGCCCGGTGGGTGAAAAACTGTTTTTT. Encoded protein: CASTLGPVGEKLFF.

This clonotype was seen only a few times. This rearrangement joins TRBV25-1 to TRBJ1-1; a possible D gene is TRBD1 (6 bases). V was shortened by 4 bases and J by 3 bases, with 9 bases between the two germline ends. The CDR3 spans 13 residues. CDR1 MGHDK and CDR2 SYGVNS come from the germline V gene. The CDR3 DNA is TGTGCCAGCAGTGTGGACAGCTACACTGAAGCTTTCTTT. Translation gives CASSVDSYTEAFF.

Many counts were recorded for this clonotype. V gene TRBV3-1 combines with J gene TRBJ1-1, with D uncertain. CDR3 size: 13 residues. Trimming pared 0 bases from V and 4 bases from J, leaving 6 bases between. Germline V gene sequence: CDR1 LGHDT, CDR2 YNNKEL (reference sequence). The CDR3 here is CASSQDASTEAFF. The DNA of the CDR3 is TGTGCCAGCAGCCAAGATGCCAGCACTGAAGCTTTCTTT.

The chain has TRBV20-1 and TRBJ2-1; 8 bases agree with TRBD1. This CDR3 spans 14 amino acids. Germline CDR1 reads DFQATT; CDR2 reads SNEGSKA (reference sequence). The trim removed 1 base at V and 5 bases at J, leaving 4 bases unmatched. The CDR3 region has the DNA TGCAGTGCTAGAGCAGGGGGCAAGGACAATGAGCAGTTCTTC. Its protein is CSARAGGKDNEQFF.

The chain carries TRBV20-1 and TRBJ1-5; 10 nucleotides agree with TRBD1. The germline V gene has CDR1 DFQATT and CDR2 SNEGSKA (reference sequence). After removal of 0 bases from V and 5 bases from J, the junction contained 13 bases not matched to a gene. The CDR3 sequence is 18 residues long. The CDR3 is CSARDIFLAGTGDQPQHF. CDR3 coding DNA: TGCAGTGCTAGAGATATTTTTTTGGCCGGGACAGGGGATCAGCCCCAGCATTTT.

The rearrangement links TRBV3-1 to TRBJ2-6; no firm D call. This CDR3 is built from 15 residues. CDR1 and CDR2 from the germline V gene are LGHDT and YNNKEL (reference sequence). Trimming left V 4 bases short and J 1 base short, with 8 bases between. CDR3 in DNA: TGTGCCAGCAGCCGAGGCCAGTCTGGGGCCAACGTCCTGACTTTC. Translating gives CASSRGQSGANVLTF.

In this sample, this clonotype turned up a few times. The chain is built from TRBV7-9 and TRBJ1-4; D remains unclear. This CDR3 region has 15 residues. Trimming removed 5 bases from V and 0 bases from J, with 10 bases in between. From germline, CDR1 is SEHNR and CDR2 FQNEAQ (reference sequence). CDR3: CASSQSIATNEKLFF. CDR3 in DNA: TGTGCCAGCAGCCAATCGATTGCAACTAATGAAAAACTGTTTTTT.

The chain carries TRBV12-3 or TRBV12-4 and TRBJ1-4; D call uncertain. Trimming left V 1 base short and J 7 bases short, with 7 bases between. The CDR3 runs to 13 residues. The CDR3 is CASSLVAFEKLFF. Written as DNA, the CDR3 is TGTGCCAGCAGTTTAGTGGCCTTTGAAAAACTGTTTTTT.

This clonotype was detected only a few times. This chain links TRBV6-5 with TRBJ2-5; TRBD2 might be the D (6 bases). The J call may be wrong; the DNA end is better matched by TRBJ2-1. Germline CDR1 and CDR2: MNHEY and SVGAGI. The CDR3 has 13 residues. The CDR3 DNA follows: TGTGCCAGCAGTTACAGACTAGACGGTGAGCAGTTCTTC. Residues: CASSYRLDGEQFF.

V and J are TRBV20-1 and TRBJ1-4, with D perhaps TRBD1 (6 bases). Germline lookup yields CDR1 DFQATT and CDR2 SNEGSKA (reference sequence). The CDR3 is 14 residues long. V was cut by 1 base and J by 5 bases, with 11 bases left in between. The CDR3 DNA reads TGCAGTGCTAGAGGAATCGGACAGAATGAAAAACTGTTTTTT. Protein sequence: CSARGIGQNEKLFF.